The next 5 T cell receptor beta chains were all read from a single sample in a study of T cell responses to AZD1222 COVID-19 vaccine. Method: immunoSEQ multiplex PCR; TCRdb's copy keeps in-frame clones and lacks some. The sample lists approximately 50,000 clones; approximately 86% were seen once. The source was peripheral blood, collected 28 days after the second AZD1222 dose. These receptors were collected from an adult who received the AZD1222 COVID-19 vaccine.

The CDR3 DNA sequence: TGCAGAGGAGGGGAGACATTTAACACTGAAGCTTTCTTT. This sequence encodes CRGGETFNTEAFF. The rearrangement links TRBV29-1 to TRBJ1-1, with D perhaps matching TRBD1 (5 bases). Germline CDR1 is SQVTM and CDR2 is ANQGSEA. The length of the CDR3 is 13 residues.

V and J are TRBV18 and TRBJ1-1, with D perhaps matching TRBD1 (6 bases). Germline CDR1 and CDR2: KGHSH and LQKENI. The V end was cut by 5 bases, the J end by 1 base, with 17 bases between. The CDR3 spans 16 residues. The CDR3 sequence is CASSEAYRASNTEAFF. The CDR3 nucleotides are TGTGCCAGCTCAGAAGCCTACAGGGCCTCGAACACTGAAGCTTTCTTT.

The chain has TRBV28 and TRBJ2-4; D not resolved. The CDR3 is made up of 16 amino acids. Germline V gives CDR1 MDHEN, CDR2 SYDVKM. V was cut by 1 base and J by 0 bases, with 10 bases left in between. The CDR3 loop reads CASSLFTSLAKNIQYF. The CDR3 coding sequence is TGTGCCAGCAGTTTATTTACATCTCTAGCCAAAAACATTCAGTACTTC.

V usage is TRBV7-2 and J usage is TRBJ2-5, with TRBD2 matching over 8 bases. This CDR3 region has 14 residues. V trimming: 5 bases; J trimming: 3 bases; junction bases outside the gene matches: 5. Looked up from germline, CDR1 is SGHTA and CDR2 is FQGNSA. The CDR3: CASSRGLAEETQYF. The CDR3 DNA is TGTGCCAGCAGCCGCGGACTAGCAGAAGAGACCCAGTACTTC.

CDR3 sequence reads: CASSQSSGDQPQHF. CDR3 in DNA: TGTGCCAGCAGCCAATCCTCGGGAGATCAGCCCCAGCATTTT. V is TRBV16 and J is TRBJ1-5; unclear D gene. In germline, CDR1 is KGHSY, CDR2 FQNENV. This CDR3 has 14 amino acids. Trimming removed 0 bases at V and 5 bases at J, with 8 bases between.